These 13 T cell receptor beta chains share one sample of origin, sequenced in a study of identical twins. TCRdb reanalysed the 5' RACE reads using MiXCR and keeps one entry per CDR3 protein. The profile shows around 680,000 distinct CDR3 sequences, less than 10% of them singletons. These data were also filed under a second study, of yellow fever vaccine responses in identical twins.

Sequencing was carried out using PBMCs. The receptors come from a woman aged 18 to 35 in good health.

This clonotype was seen only a few times. The chain is built from TRBV29-1 and TRBJ1-2; 9 bases line up with TRBD1. Germline V gene data show CDR1 as SQVTM and CDR2 as ANQGSEA. The trim removed 6 bases at V and 8 bases at J, leaving 10 bases unmatched. The CDR3 is 13 residues long. As DNA, the CDR3 is TGCAGCGTGCAAGGCTGGGACAGGGACGGCTACACCTTC. Encoded protein: CSVQGWDRDGYTF.

Many counts were recorded for this clonotype. This chain uses TRBV7-9 with TRBJ2-2, with D maybe TRBD2 (5 bases). The V and J ends lost 11 bases and 3 bases respectively, with 13 bases between them. From germline, CDR1 is SEHNR and CDR2 FQNEAQ (reference sequence). CDR3 length: 13 residues. The CDR3 nucleotides read TGTGCCCCGGATGGAGGAGACACCGGGGAGCTGTTTTTT. Translating gives CAPDGGDTGELFF. Filled out from reference TRBV7-9 and TRBJ2-2, the complete variable domain reads DTGVSQNPRHKITKRGQNVTFRCDPISEHNRLYWYRQTLGQGPEFLTYFQNEAQLEKSRLLSDRFSAERPKGSFSTLEIQRTEQGDSAMYLCAPDGGDTGELFFGEGSRLTVL.

This clonotype was recorded many times. The chain has TRBV5-6 and TRBJ2-7; perhaps TRBD1 as D (5 bases). The CDR3 extends over 13 amino acids. From germline, CDR1 is SGHDT and CDR2 YYEEEE. Trimming took off 0 bases at V and 4 bases at J, with 8 bases between the two ends. DNA for the CDR3: TGTGCCAGCAGCTTGGCACAGGAATACGAGCAGTACTTC. Translated: CASSLAQEYEQYF.

This clonotype appeared many times. The CDR3 region has the DNA TGTGCCAGCAGTTTAGCGGTACATAGCAACTATGGCTACACCTTC. Translating gives CASSLAVHSNYGYTF. The chain couples TRBV12-3 or TRBV12-4 to TRBJ1-2, with D uncertain. This CDR3 spans 15 amino acids. Trimming took off 0 bases at V and 2 bases at J, with 10 bases between the two ends.

The V gene is TRBV19, the J gene TRBJ2-1; 8 nucleotides align to TRBD2. V lost 1 base to trimming and J lost 0 bases; unmatched junction nucleotides: 2. Germline CDR1 is LNHDA and CDR2 is SQIVND (reference sequence). CDR3 size: 16 residues. Here the CDR3 reads CASSIGLAYSYNEQFF. The CDR3 nucleotides are TGTGCCAGTAGTATAGGACTAGCGTACTCCTACAATGAGCAGTTCTTC.

This clonotype was seen repeatedly, ten times or more. V gene TRBV12-3 or TRBV12-4 combines with J gene TRBJ2-5, with D perhaps TRBD2 (6 bases). Trimming left V 7 bases short and J 3 bases short, with 24 bases between. The CDR3 extends over 17 amino acids. CDR3 nucleotides: TGTGCCAGCACCTCCTGGATTGGCGGGGATACTAAAGAGACCCAGTACTTC. As protein: CASTSWIGGDTKETQYF.

Many counts were recorded for this clonotype. The V call is TRBV20-1, the J call TRBJ2-1; TRBD1 or TRBD2 may be the D gene (5 bases each). The CDR3 has 15 residues. Germline loops: CDR1 DFQATT, CDR2 SNEGSKA (reference sequence). Trimming pared 3 bases from V and 7 bases from J, leaving 19 bases between. The CDR3 DNA follows: TGCAGTGCTAGTCGGCGGAGAGGGGCCCATAATGAGCAGTTCTTC. Translation gives CSASRRRGAHNEQFF.

This chain uses TRBV3-1 with TRBJ2-5; tentatively, D is TRBD1 or TRBD2 (6 bases each). The ends were cut back, 0 bases at V and 1 base at J, with 9 bases in the middle. CDR1 LGHDT and CDR2 YNNKEL come from the germline V gene (reference sequence). This CDR3 contains 15 residues. CDR3 nucleotide sequence: TGTGCCAGCAGCCAAGATGGAGGGGGCCAAGAGACCCAGTACTTC. Translated: CASSQDGGGQETQYF.

This chain connects TRBV20-1 to TRBJ2-2; 9 positions agree with TRBD1. J was trimmed by 8 bases and V by 1 base; bases with no gene match: 11. Germline loops: CDR1 DFQATT, CDR2 SNEGSKA (reference sequence). The CDR3 loop spans 16 amino acids. The CDR3 bases are TGCAGTGCTAGAGTCCCCCCGGGACAGGGCTTGGGGGAGCTGTTTTTT. Its translation: CSARVPPGQGLGELFF.

The rearrangement uses TRBV20-1 and TRBJ2-2, with TRBD2 identical over 10 bases. Germline CDR1 is DFQATT and CDR2 is SNEGSKA (reference sequence). The CDR3 extends over 16 amino acids. With V trimmed by 0 bases and J by 6 bases, 7 bases remained unmatched. CDR3 protein: CSARDASGSPPGELFF. As DNA, the CDR3 is TGCAGTGCTAGAGATGCTAGCGGGAGTCCCCCCGGGGAGCTGTTTTTT.

This clonotype occurred once. V is TRBV15 and J is TRBJ2-7; D is possibly TRBD1 (5 bases). Germline V gene sequence: CDR1 LNHNV, CDR2 YYDKDF (reference sequence). The CDR3 consists of 13 residues. V lost 3 bases and J lost 2, with 8 bases in between. CDR3: CATSSGHTYEQYF. CDR3 DNA sequence: TGTGCCACCAGCAGCGGACATACCTACGAGCAGTACTTC.

The chain employs TRBV20-1 and TRBJ2-5; 10 nucleotides align to TRBD1. The CDR3 runs 15 residues. After removal of 5 bases from V and 4 bases from J, the junction contained 10 bases not matched to a gene. The germline V gene encodes CDR1 DFQATT and CDR2 SNEGSKA (reference sequence). The CDR3 is CSASPGQGSLETQYF. The CDR3 DNA reads TGCAGTGCTTCCCCGGGACAGGGGAGTTTAGAGACCCAGTACTTC.

The chain combines TRBV12-3 or TRBV12-4 with TRBJ2-1; the match to TRBD2 covers 11 bases. The CDR3 has 16 residues. The J segment lost 8 bases and the V segment lost 1 base, leaving 7 bases of the junction unmatched. CDR3: CASSLVTSGGGDEQFF. DNA for the CDR3: TGTGCCAGCAGTTTAGTTACTAGCGGGGGAGGGGATGAGCAGTTCTTC.